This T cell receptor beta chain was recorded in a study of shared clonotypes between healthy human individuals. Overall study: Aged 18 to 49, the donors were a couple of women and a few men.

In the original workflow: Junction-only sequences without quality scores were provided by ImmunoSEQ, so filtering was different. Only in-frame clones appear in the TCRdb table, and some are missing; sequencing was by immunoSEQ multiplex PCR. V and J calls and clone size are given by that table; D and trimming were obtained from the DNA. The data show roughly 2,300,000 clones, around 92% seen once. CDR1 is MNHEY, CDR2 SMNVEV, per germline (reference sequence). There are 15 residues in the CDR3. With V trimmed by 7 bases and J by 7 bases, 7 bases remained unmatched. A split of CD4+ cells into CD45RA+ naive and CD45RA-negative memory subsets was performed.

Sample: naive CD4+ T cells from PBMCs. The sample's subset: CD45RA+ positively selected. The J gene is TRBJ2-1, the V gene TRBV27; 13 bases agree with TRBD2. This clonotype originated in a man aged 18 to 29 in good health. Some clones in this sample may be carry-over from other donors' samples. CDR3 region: CASTRTSGSGNEQFF. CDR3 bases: TGTGCCAGCACCCGGACTAGCGGGAGTGGTAATGAGCAGTTCTTC.